This T cell receptor beta chain was sequenced in a study of shared clonotypes between healthy human individuals. V lost 4 bases, J lost 9 bases, and 16 bases stayed unmatched. The germline CDR1 and CDR2 sequences are SNHLY and FYNNEI. The CDR3 totals 17 residues. This clone has a single count. Using immunoSEQ multiplex PCR, the repertoire was profiled, and TCRdb retains in-frame clones only, with some absent. The sample lists hundreds of thousands of clones, approximately 79% seen once, with about 1.7% in the top ten. The chain links TRBV2 to TRBJ2-4; 9 bases fit TRBD2. This clonotype was sampled from a woman under 40 in good health. Material: memory CD4+ T cells sorted from blood. The sample's subset: CD45RA-negative fraction. Here the CDR3 DNA reads TGTGCCAGCAGTGTCGGCTCACTAGCGGGCGTGGGGGGCATTCAGTACTTC. Translated: CASSVGSLAGVGGIQYF.